These 18 T cell receptor beta chains share one sample of origin, sequenced in a study of blood T cells in healthy people across ages. Primers used in a second PCR of about 7 to 12 cycles were a sample-barcoded 5' primer and a J-beta primer mix. TCRdb itself ran the 5' RACE reads through MiXCR, one entry per CDR3 protein. The sample yields about 1.8 million distinct CDR3 sequences, just under 50% seen once. The sequenced material came from blood. The receptors here all came from a woman in her 40s in good health.

The chain employs TRBV7-2 and TRBJ1-2; D unclear. V lost 5 bases and J 8 bases, leaving 12 bases between the germline ends. The CDR3 is 12 residues long. Germline V gene data show CDR1 as SGHTA and CDR2 as FQGNSA. CDR3 loop: CASSPSVGGYTF. As DNA, the CDR3 is TGTGCCAGCAGCCCCTCAGTGGGCGGCTACACCTTC.

The rearrangement joins TRBV11-1 to TRBJ2-4; a possible D gene is TRBD1 (5 bases). V shed 3 bases and J shed 7 bases, with 16 bases lying between them. Germline CDR1 is SGHAT and CDR2 is FQDESV (reference sequence). The CDR3 consists of 15 residues. The CDR3 here is CASSFVSGQWNIQYF. The CDR3 region has the DNA TGTGCCAGCAGCTTCGTGTCCGGACAATGGAACATTCAGTACTTC.

The rearrangement uses TRBV28 and TRBJ2-7; D remains ambiguous. Trimming left V 6 bases short and J 0 bases short, with 15 bases between. Per germline, CDR1 MDHEN and CDR2 SYDVKM. The CDR3 runs to 15 residues. The CDR3 loop is CASSRGRKSSYEQYF. The CDR3 coding sequence is TGTGCCAGCAGCCGCGGACGGAAAAGCTCCTACGAGCAGTACTTC.

This chain joins TRBV27 and TRBJ2-1; D possibly corresponds to TRBD1 (6 bases). CDR1 is MNHEY, CDR2 SMNVEV, per germline (reference sequence). The CDR3 contains 14 residues. V lost 5 bases and J lost 5, with 13 bases in between. The CDR3 nucleotides are TGTGCCAGCAGTATTGCAGGGGCCCACAATGAGCAGTTCTTC. It codes for CASSIAGAHNEQFF.

The V call is TRBV12-3 or TRBV12-4, the J call TRBJ2-4; perhaps TRBD1 as D (6 bases). Trimming stripped 1 base from V and 0 bases from J, with 13 bases between. The CDR3 has 17 amino acids. CDR3 in amino acids: CASSLGTGSIAKNIQYF. CDR3 nucleotide sequence: TGTGCCAGCAGTTTAGGAACAGGGTCCATAGCCAAAAACATTCAGTACTTC.

J is TRBJ2-1 and V is TRBV20-1; 7 bases match TRBD2. The J call may be mistaken, given a closer DNA end match to TRBJ2-7. The CDR3 has 16 residues. Germline V gene data show CDR1 as DFQATT and CDR2 as SNEGSKA (reference sequence). CDR3 sequence: CSARVSRLADYNEQYF. CDR3 DNA: TGCAGTGCTAGAGTTTCCCGGCTAGCGGATTACAATGAGCAGTACTTC.

This clonotype was seen more than once but under ten times. V gene TRBV5-1 combines with J gene TRBJ2-1; 8 nucleotides align to TRBD1. The CDR3 totals 17 residues. Trimming cost V 3 bases and J 0 bases; bases outside gene matches: 8. In germline, CDR1 is SGHRS, CDR2 YFSETQ. As DNA, the CDR3 is TGCGCCAGCAGCTCCGGTACCGGGACAGGCTCCTACAATGAGCAGTTCTTC. Protein: CASSSGTGTGSYNEQFF.

The V gene is TRBV29-1, the J gene TRBJ2-1; D may be TRBD1 (8 bases). The CDR3 is 13 residues long. Germline V CDR1 and CDR2: SQVTM, ANQGSEA. Between the trimmed V and J ends, which lost 6 bases and 9 bases, there was a span of 18 bases. CDR3 sequence: CSVDREGSGEQFF. The CDR3 coding sequence is TGCAGCGTGGACAGGGAGGGGTCTGGTGAGCAGTTCTTC.

This clonotype was seen a few times. V gene TRBV27 combines with J gene TRBJ2-7, with D perhaps matching TRBD1 (5 bases). This CDR3 region has 15 residues. The germline CDR1 and CDR2 sequences are MNHEY and SMNVEV (reference sequence). V was pared by 0 bases and J by 1 base, with 10 bases between. The CDR3 DNA is TGTGCCAGCAGTTTATCCCAGGGAAGGTCCTACGAGCAGTACTTC. Translated: CASSLSQGRSYEQYF.

The rearrangement links TRBV12-3 or TRBV12-4 to TRBJ1-4; D is unresolved. The CDR3 length is 17 residues. Trimming left V 1 base short and J 0 bases short, with 12 bases between. The CDR3 reads CASSLGGHTPTNEKLFF. CDR3 nucleotide sequence: TGTGCCAGCAGTTTAGGAGGCCACACGCCAACTAATGAAAAACTGTTTTTT.

V gene TRBV29-1 combines with J gene TRBJ2-6; no reliable D call. V shed 7 bases and J shed 0 bases, with 10 bases lying between them. The CDR3 contains 14 residues. Germline V gene data show CDR1 as SQVTM and CDR2 as ANQGSEA. DNA of the CDR3: TGCAGCGGGGCGGAGAGCTCTGGGGCCAACGTCCTGACTTTC. This encodes CSGAESSGANVLTF.

In this sample, this clonotype turned up a few times. The gene calls are TRBV11-2 and TRBJ2-4, with TRBD2 matching over 15 bases. In germline, CDR1 is SGHAT, CDR2 FQNNGV. V lost 1 base to trimming and J lost 2 bases; unmatched junction nucleotides: 3. The CDR3 is 18 amino acids. CDR3 DNA sequence: TGTGCCAGCAGCTTAGCGGGACTAGCGGGGGGCCCCAAAAACATTCAGTACTTC. Its protein is CASSLAGLAGGPKNIQYF.

The V gene is TRBV3-1, the J gene TRBJ2-3; possibly TRBD2 for D (7 bases). CDR3 length: 15 residues. Deletions cut 3 bases from V and 2 bases from J, with 12 bases between. Germline V gene sequence: CDR1 LGHDT, CDR2 YNNKEL (reference sequence). CDR3 region: CASSQRGQITDTQYF. The CDR3 nucleotides read TGTGCCAGCAGCCAGCGGGGGCAAATCACAGATACGCAGTATTTT.

The V call is TRBV7-9, the J call TRBJ2-1; 10 nucleotides line up with TRBD2. V lost 4 bases and J lost 9; bases outside the gene matches: 6. CDR1 is SEHNR, CDR2 FQNEAQ, per germline (reference sequence). The CDR3 sequence is 14 residues long. The CDR3 coding sequence is TGTGCCAGCAGCTCCAGCGGGGGGGTCCTTGAGCAGTTCTTC. Protein product: CASSSSGGVLEQFF.

This clonotype was counted only a few times. V is TRBV20-1 and J is TRBJ2-7; 7 positions match TRBD2. Losses at the gene ends were 3 bases for V and 0 bases for J; bases not matched to a gene: 11. The germline gives CDR1 DFQATT, CDR2 SNEGSKA (reference sequence). The CDR3 extends over 16 amino acids. The DNA for the CDR3 is TGCAGTGCTAGCCCACCTTGGGGGGGTAACTCCTACGAGCAGTACTTC. This gives the protein CSASPPWGGNSYEQYF.

This clonotype turned up a few times. V is TRBV14 and J is TRBJ2-7; D tentatively reads TRBD1 or TRBD2 (5 bases each). V was shortened by 4 bases and J by 3 bases, with 13 bases between the two germline ends. The CDR3 has 14 amino acids. The germline CDR1 and CDR2 sequences are SGHDN and FVKESK. The CDR3: CASSRHGAGYEQYF. In nucleotides, the CDR3 is TGTGCCAGCAGCCGACACGGGGCGGGCTACGAGCAGTACTTC.

This clonotype showed up just once. The chain links TRBV3-1 to TRBJ2-5; 9 bases agree with TRBD1. The germline gives CDR1 LGHDT, CDR2 YNNKEL (reference sequence). Trimming removed 4 bases from V and 5 bases from J; junction bases left unmatched: 11. The CDR3 covers 16 residues. CDR3 in DNA: TGTGCCAGCAGCCCCTGGACAGGGGATAAATGGGAGACCCAGTACTTC. It yields the protein CASSPWTGDKWETQYF.

The sample holds a few counts of this clonotype. This chain uses TRBV25-1 with TRBJ1-3, with a weak D call TRBD1 (6 bases). V was trimmed by 6 bases and J by 0 bases, leaving 9 bases between them. CDR1 and CDR2 (germline): MGHDK, SYGVNS. The CDR3 has 14 amino acids. The CDR3 loop is CASSRTVSGNTIYF. The DNA of the CDR3 is TGTGCCAGCAGCCGGACAGTCTCTGGAAACACCATATATTTT.